This T cell receptor beta chain stems from a study of shared clonotypes between healthy human individuals. Study context: CD8 memory received one plate per donor, CD8 naive two, CD4 memory three and CD4 naive three.

V lost 4 bases, J lost 3 bases, and 11 bases stayed unmatched. Germline CDR1 and CDR2: SGHRS and YFSETQ. The CDR3 runs 16 residues. Generated by immunoSEQ multiplex PCR, the TCRdb table keeps only in-frame clones and is missing some. The sample holds about 2,100,000 clones, 90% to 95% seen once. Study conclusions and caveats: Several donors held about 5% of naive CD4 clonotypes in common. Clonotype sharing levels among donors were expected to vary with sequencing depth.

CD45RO-negative, CCR7-selected cells formed the naive CD8 fraction, which excluded terminally differentiated effector memory CD45RA+ cells. Concerning this clone itself: Its target is unknown.

The source material was naive CD8+ T cells from PBMCs. The sequence came from a man between 18 and 29 years old in good health. Some clones in this sample may be carry-over from other donors' samples. The gene calls are TRBV5-1 and TRBJ1-1, with TRBD1 identical over 8 bases. Written as DNA, the CDR3 is TGCGCCAGCAGCAAGGGCAGGGGGCTCGGGTACACTGAAGCTTTCTTT. Translating it yields CASSKGRGLGYTEAFF.